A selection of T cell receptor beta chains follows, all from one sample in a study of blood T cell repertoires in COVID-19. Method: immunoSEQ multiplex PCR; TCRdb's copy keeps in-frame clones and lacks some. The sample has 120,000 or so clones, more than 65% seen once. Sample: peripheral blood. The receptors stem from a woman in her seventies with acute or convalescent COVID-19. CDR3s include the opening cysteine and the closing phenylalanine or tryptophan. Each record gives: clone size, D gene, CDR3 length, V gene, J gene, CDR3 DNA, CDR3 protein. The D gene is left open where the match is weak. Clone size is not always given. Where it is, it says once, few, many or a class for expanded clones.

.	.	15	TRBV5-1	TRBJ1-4	TGCGCCAGCAGCGCGGGGTTAGCAACTAATGAAAAACTGTTTTTT	CASSAGLATNEKLFF
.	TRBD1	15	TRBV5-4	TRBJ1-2	TGTGCCAGCAGCCAGGGTCAGGGGGGAAACTATGGCTACACCTTC	CASSQGQGGNYGYTF
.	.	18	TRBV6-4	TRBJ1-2	TGTGCCAGCGAGCTTCCGGGATGGGAGGTAAATGACTTCTATGGCTACACCTTC	CASELPGWEVNDFYGYTF
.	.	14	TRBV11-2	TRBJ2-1	TGTGCCAGCAGCTTTATCCCGTTCTACAATGAGCAGTTCTTC	CASSFIPFYNEQFF
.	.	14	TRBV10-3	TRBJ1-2	TGTGCCATCAGGCCGGGGAGTGGGGACTATGGCTACACCTTC	CAIRPGSGDYGYTF
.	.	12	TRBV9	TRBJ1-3	TGTGCCAGCAGCCCCCAAGGAAACACCATATATTTT	CASSPQGNTIYF
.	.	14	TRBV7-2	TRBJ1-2	TGTGCCAGCAGCTCAAATTACAGGGATTCTGGCTACACCTTC	CASSSNYRDSGYTF
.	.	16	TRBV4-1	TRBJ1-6	TGCGCCAGCAGCCAACCTATGGGGGGTCCCAATTCACCCCTCCACTTT	CASSQPMGGPNSPLHF
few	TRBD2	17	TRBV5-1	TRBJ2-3	TGCGCCAGCAGCCCGGGACTAGCGGGAGTTGCGACAGATACGCAGTATTTT	CASSPGLAGVATDTQYF
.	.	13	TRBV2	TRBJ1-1	TGTGCCAGCAGACAGGGAATGAACACTGAAGCTTTCTTT	CASRQGMNTEAFF
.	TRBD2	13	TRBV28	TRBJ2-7	TGTGCCATCCTAGCGGGGACCTCCTACGAGCAGTACTTC	CAILAGTSYEQYF
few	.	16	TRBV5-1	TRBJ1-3	TGCGCCAGCAGCTTGGGGACAAGTACCTCTGGAAACACCATATATTTT	CASSLGTSTSGNTIYF
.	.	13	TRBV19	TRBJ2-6	TGTGCCAGTAGTATCGCTGGGGCCAACGTCCTGACTTTC	CASSIAGANVLTF
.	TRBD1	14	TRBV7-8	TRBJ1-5	TGTGCCAGCAGCTTAGGAGGGGGCATAGGGCCCCAGCATTTT	CASSLGGGIGPQHF
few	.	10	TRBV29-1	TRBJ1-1	TGCAGCGTCCAAACAATAGAAGCTTTCTTT	CSVQTIEAFF
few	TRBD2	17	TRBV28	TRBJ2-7	TGTGCCAGCAGTCCCCCTTTCGCTAGCGGCGACTCCTACGAGCAGTACTTC	CASSPPFASGDSYEQYF
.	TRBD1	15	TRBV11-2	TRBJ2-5	TGTGCCAGCAGCTCCCCGGCAGGGGGCATGGAGACCCAGTACTTC	CASSSPAGGMETQYF
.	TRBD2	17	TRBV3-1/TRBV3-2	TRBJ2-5	TGTGCCAGCAGCCAAGTGACGAACGGGAGGGCCGAAGAGACCCAGTACTTC	CASSQVTNGRAEETQYF
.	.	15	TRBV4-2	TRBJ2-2	TGTGCCAGCAGCCCGCAGGGAACGAACACCGGGGAGCTGTTTTTT	CASSPQGTNTGELFF
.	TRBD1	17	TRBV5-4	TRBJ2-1	TGTGCCAGCAGCCCGAACCGCGGGACAGGGGGCCTTAATGAGCAGTTCTTC	CASSPNRGTGGLNEQFF
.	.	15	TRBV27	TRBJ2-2	TGTGCCAGCACAGACCCGGGGAGCTACACCGGGGAGCTGTTTTTT	CASTDPGSYTGELFF
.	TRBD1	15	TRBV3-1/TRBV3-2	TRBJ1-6	TGTGCCAGCAGCCTATGGGACAGAAAAAATTCACCCCTCCACTTT	CASSLWDRKNSPLHF
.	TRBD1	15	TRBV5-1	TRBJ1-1	TGCGCCAGCAGGAGGGACAGGGGGGATTTCGCTGAAGCTTTCTTT	CASRRDRGDFAEAFF
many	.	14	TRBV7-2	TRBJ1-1	TGTGCCAGCAGTCTCGGGTGGGTGAACACTGAAGCTTTCTTT	CASSLGWVNTEAFF
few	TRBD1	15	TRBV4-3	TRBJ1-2	TGCGCCAGCAGCCAGGACAGGGACTCTAACTATGGCTACACCTTC	CASSQDRDSNYGYTF
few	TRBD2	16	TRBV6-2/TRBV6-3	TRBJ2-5	TGTGCCAGCAGTTACGATTGGACTAGCGGGCAAGAGACCCAGTACTTC	CASSYDWTSGQETQYF
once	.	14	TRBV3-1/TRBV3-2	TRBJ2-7	TGTGCCAGCAGCCGAGAGGGGCTGACCTACGAGCAGTACTTC	CASSREGLTYEQYF
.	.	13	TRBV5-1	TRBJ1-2	TGCGCCAGCAGCCCAAAACAGGGTTATGGCTACACCTTC	CASSPKQGYGYTF
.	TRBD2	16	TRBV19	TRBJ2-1	TGTGCCAGTAGCAGACTAGCGGAGAGCTCCTACAATGAGCAGTTCTTC	CASSRLAESSYNEQFF
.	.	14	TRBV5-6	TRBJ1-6	TGTGCCAGCAGCTTGGGAGCCGGGGGTTCACCCCTCCACTTT	CASSLGAGGSPLHF
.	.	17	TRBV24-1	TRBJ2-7	TGTGCCACCAGGATCCGACAGGCCCTGCCTTTCTCCTACGAGCAGTACTTC	CATRIRQALPFSYEQYF
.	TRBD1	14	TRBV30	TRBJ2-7	TGTGCCTGGGGTCGCCCCGGGACAGGCTACGAGCAGTACTTC	CAWGRPGTGYEQYF
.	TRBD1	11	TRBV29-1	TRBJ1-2	TGCAGCGTTGGGGACAGGTGGGGCTACACCTTC	CSVGDRWGYTF
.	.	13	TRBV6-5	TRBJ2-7	TGTGCCAGCAGTTACTCTGGGCCCCACGAGCAGTACTTC	CASSYSGPHEQYF
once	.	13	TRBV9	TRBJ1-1	TGTGCCAGCAGCGTAGAAGCGGACACTGAAGCTTTCTTT	CASSVEADTEAFF
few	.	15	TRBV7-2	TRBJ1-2	TGTGCCAGCAGCTTAGATGAGAGGCTTAACTATGGCTACACCTTC	CASSLDERLNYGYTF
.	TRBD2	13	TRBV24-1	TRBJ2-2	TGTGCCACCAGCGGGAGGCGTAACGGGGAGCTGTTTTTT	CATSGRRNGELFF
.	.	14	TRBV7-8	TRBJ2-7	TGTGCCAGCAGCTTAGGCCCCGAGGCCTACGAGCAGTACTTC	CASSLGPEAYEQYF
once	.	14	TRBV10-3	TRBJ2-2	TGTGCCATCAGTGGAGGCATTAACACCGGGGAGCTGTTTTTT	CAISGGINTGELFF
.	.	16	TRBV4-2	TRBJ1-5	TGTGCCAGCAGCCAAGAAGGGTCACGGGGTAATCAGCCCCAGCATTTT	CASSQEGSRGNQPQHF
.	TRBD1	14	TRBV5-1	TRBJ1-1	TGCGCCAGCAGCGGACAGGGGGGGAACACTGAAGCTTTCTTT	CASSGQGGNTEAFF
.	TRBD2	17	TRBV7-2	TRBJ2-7	TGTGCCAGCAGCTTAACTAGCGGGGGGGTTACCACCTACGAGCAGTACTTC	CASSLTSGGVTTYEQYF
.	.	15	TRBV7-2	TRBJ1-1	TGTGCCAGCAGCTTAGCCGGCAGGGGGAACACTGAAGCTTTCTTT	CASSLAGRGNTEAFF
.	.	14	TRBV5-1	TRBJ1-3	TGCGCCAGCAGCGCAAGGGGGTCTGGAAACACCATATATTTT	CASSARGSGNTIYF
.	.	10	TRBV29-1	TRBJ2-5	TGCAGCGCCTCTACGGAGACCCAGTACTTC	CSASTETQYF
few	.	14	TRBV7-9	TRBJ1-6	TGTGCCAGCAGCTTAGAGAACAGCTTTTCACCCCTCCACTTT	CASSLENSFSPLHF
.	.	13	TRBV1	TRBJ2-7	TGCACCAGCAGCCAAGTTACGGGAGTCGAGCAGTACTTC	CTSSQVTGVEQYF
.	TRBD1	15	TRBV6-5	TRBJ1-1	TGTGCCATAAAGGAACAGGGGGCGCGTGGCACTGAAGCTTTCTTT	CAIKEQGARGTEAFF
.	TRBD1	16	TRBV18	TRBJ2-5	TGTGCCAGCTCACCCATTCAGGGGGATGAGGCAGAGACCCAGTACTTC	CASSPIQGDEAETQYF
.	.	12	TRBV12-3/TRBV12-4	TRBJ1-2	TGTGCCAGCAGTCCATTGACAGGCGGCTACACCTTC	CASSPLTGGYTF
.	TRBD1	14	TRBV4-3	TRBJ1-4	TGCGCCAGCAGCCAGGGACAGGTTATTGAAAAACTGTTTTTT	CASSQGQVIEKLFF
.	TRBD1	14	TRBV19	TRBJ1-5	TGTGCCAGTAGTAGACAGGGTCGCAATCAGCCCCAGCATTTT	CASSRQGRNQPQHF
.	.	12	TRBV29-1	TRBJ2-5	TGCAGCGTTGCAGGTTTCAAAGAGACCCAGTACTTC	CSVAGFKETQYF
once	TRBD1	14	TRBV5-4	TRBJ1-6	TGTGCCAGCAGCGGCGGGACAGGGGTCTCACCCCTCCACTTT	CASSGGTGVSPLHF